This record looks at one TCR beta chain sequence and its context. This entry comes from a study of blood T cell repertoires in COVID-19. The protocol was immunoSEQ multiplex PCR, while the TCRdb copy is restricted to in-frame clones and leaves out a portion. The repertoire holds 150,000 to 200,000 clones, around 80% seen once, with around a fifth in the top ten. V shed 4 bases and J shed 0 bases, with 10 bases lying between them. This CDR3 comprises 15 residues. The V gene's germline CDR1 is MGHRA and CDR2 YSYEKL. The sample was peripheral blood. The chain links TRBV4-1 to TRBJ1-3, with D tentatively TRBD1 (5 bases). The sequence was obtained from a woman of 80 years or more with acute or convalescent COVID-19. This CDR3 reads CASSPGLISGNTIYF. The CDR3 DNA sequence: TGCGCCAGCAGCCCGGGACTGATCTCTGGAAACACCATATATTTT.